The 26 T cell receptor beta chains below come from one sample, sequenced in a study of early T cells in non-severe SARS-CoV-2 infection. MiXCR, applied by TCRdb to the 5' RACE reads, yields one record per CDR3 protein. The sample includes around 47,000 distinct CDR3 sequences, approximately 11% of them seen just once. Sequencing input: whole blood. These TCRs come from an adult who was a healthcare worker with PCR-confirmed SARS-CoV-2 infection or an uninfected control (not recorded which).

The V gene is TRBV6-1, the J gene TRBJ2-1; D is unclear. Germline V CDR1 and CDR2: MNHNS, SASEGT. Trimming shortened V by 7 bases and J by 9 bases, and 16 bases separated the two germline ends. The CDR3 consists of 13 residues. The CDR3: CASILERVGEQFF. Here the CDR3 DNA reads TGTGCCAGCATCTTAGAACGAGTGGGTGAGCAGTTCTTC.

This clonotype was recorded a few times. In DNA form, the CDR3 reads TGTGCCAGCAGTAGACAGGGTCCCCTCTATGGCTACACCTTC. This sequence encodes CASSRQGPLYGYTF. V and J are TRBV6-5 and TRBJ1-2, with TRBD1 matching over 7 bases. CDR1 MNHEY and CDR2 SVGAGI come from the germline V gene. The CDR3 runs to 14 residues. V trimming: 5 bases; J trimming: 4 bases; junction bases outside the gene matches: 7.

In its sample, this clonotype was seen many times. The V call is TRBV3-1, the J call TRBJ2-2; D is unclear. Germline values: CDR1 LGHDT, CDR2 YNNKEL (reference sequence). V was shortened by 1 base and J by 6 bases, with 3 bases between the two germline ends. CDR3 length: 12 residues. CDR3 in DNA: TGTGCCAGCAGCCAAGCGTCCGGGGAGCTGTTTTTT. Translated, it gives CASSQASGELFF. The variable domain in full, completed from reference TRBV3-1 and TRBJ2-2, reads DTAVSQTPKYLVTQMGNDKSIKCEQNLGHDTMYWYKQDSKKFLKIMFSYNNKELIINETVPNRFSPKSPDKAHLNLHINSLELGDSAVYFCASSQASGELFFGEGSRLTVL.

This clonotype was recorded at least ten times. The V gene is TRBV7-9, the J gene TRBJ2-1, with D maybe TRBD2 (6 bases). The CDR3 length is 15 residues. V lost 5 bases and J 9 bases, leaving 20 bases between the germline ends. Germline values: CDR1 SEHNR, CDR2 FQNEAQ (reference sequence). The DNA of the CDR3 is TGTGCCAGCAGCCCCTCCCTTAGAGAGGAGGGTGAGCAGTTCTTC. Residues: CASSPSLREEGEQFF.

The sample holds a few counts of this clonotype. V gene TRBV7-9 combines with J gene TRBJ2-3; 10 nucleotides agree with TRBD2. Germline CDR1 SEHNR, CDR2 FQNEAQ (reference sequence). The CDR3 totals 15 residues. After removal of 4 bases from V and 3 bases from J, the junction contained 4 bases not matched to a gene. The CDR3 is CASSYLGLATDTQYF. The CDR3 DNA reads TGTGCCAGCAGCTACCTGGGACTAGCGACAGATACGCAGTATTTT.

This clonotype was detected many times. The chain's CDR3 is CASSLQFLNTEAFF. CDR3 coding DNA: TGTGCCAGCAGCTTACAGTTCTTGAACACTGAAGCTTTCTTT. V and J are TRBV7-2 and TRBJ1-1; D gene ambiguous. The V end lost 2 bases, the J end lost 0 bases, and 7 bases lay between the germline ends. The V gene's germline CDR1 is SGHTA and CDR2 FQGNSA. This CDR3 is built from 14 residues.

At least ten counts were recorded for this clonotype. The DNA for the CDR3 is TGTGCCAGCAGTGGTGGGGCCACAGATACGCAGTATTTT. Its translation: CASSGGATDTQYF. The rearrangement links TRBV2 to TRBJ2-3; TRBD1 might be the D (5 bases). The CDR3 is 13 residues long. The germline CDR1 and CDR2 sequences are SNHLY and FYNNEI. Trimming removed 4 bases at V and 2 bases at J, with 7 bases between.

Many counts were recorded for this clonotype. The J gene is TRBJ1-5, the V gene TRBV28, with D possibly matching TRBD1 (5 bases). The CDR3 is 15 amino acids. In germline, CDR1 is MDHEN, CDR2 SYDVKM. V was clipped by 7 bases and J by 0 bases, with 13 bases between them. The DNA of the CDR3 is TGTGCCAGCATGGGGGGAATTTATAGCAATCAGCCCCAGCATTTT. This encodes CASMGGIYSNQPQHF.

In this sample, this clonotype turned up many times. The chain couples TRBV6-5 to TRBJ2-3; D is possibly TRBD1 or TRBD2 (5 bases each). In germline, CDR1 is MNHEY, CDR2 SVGAGI. The CDR3 totals 15 residues. V gave up 5 bases and J gave up 2 bases, with 14 bases separating them. CDR3 amino acids: CASSATGTTTDTQYF. In nucleotides, the CDR3 is TGTGCCAGCAGTGCAACCGGGACCACCACAGATACGCAGTATTTT.

Of note for this clonotype: A read error may explain this, as a much larger clone is one base away. CDR3 nucleotide sequence: TGTGCCAGCAGTTACACGAGGCCCGAGCAGTACTTC. Amino acids: CASSYTRPEQYF. The gene calls are TRBV6-2 or TRBV6-3 and TRBJ2-7; no clear D. Trimming stripped 2 bases from V and 6 bases from J, with 8 bases between. Germline CDR1 reads MNHEY; CDR2 reads SVGEGT. The CDR3 runs 12 residues.

The chain joins TRBV12-3 or TRBV12-4 to TRBJ1-4, with 8 bases identical to TRBD1. The CDR3 runs to 15 residues. J was trimmed by 5 bases and V by 4 bases; bases with no gene match: 6. CDR3 bases: TGTGCCAGCAGTTCTCCGGACAGGGTCAATGAAAAACTGTTTTTT. The encoded protein is CASSSPDRVNEKLFF.

In this sample, this clonotype turned up many times. CDR3 nucleotide sequence: TGTGCCAGCAGCTTGGCGACAGACACAGATACGCAGTATTTT. Residues: CASSLATDTDTQYF. The chain combines TRBV7-3 with TRBJ2-3; D may be TRBD1 (5 bases). V was pared by 3 bases and J by 2 bases, with 9 bases between. Looked up from germline, CDR1 is SGHTA and CDR2 is FQGTGA. The CDR3 contains 14 residues.

This clonotype came up many times. The chain combines TRBV4-2 with TRBJ2-3; D not certain. Trimming removed 0 bases at V and 2 bases at J, with 9 bases between. The germline CDR1 and CDR2 sequences are LGHNA and YNFKEQ. This CDR3 is 15 amino acids long. CDR3 residues: CASSQDRRTTDTQYF. CDR3 nucleotides: TGTGCCAGCAGCCAAGATCGTAGGACCACAGATACGCAGTATTTT.

This clonotype was recorded a few times. The chain joins TRBV4-3 to TRBJ1-2, with 8 bases identical to TRBD1. The V gene end was trimmed by 0 bases and the J gene end by 6 bases; junction bases not matched to a gene: 6. This CDR3 has 15 amino acids. The germline V gene encodes CDR1 LGHNA and CDR2 YSLEER. The CDR3 nucleotides read TGCGCCAGCAGCCAAGACGCGCAGGGGGCGAATGGCTACACCTTC. The encoded protein is CASSQDAQGANGYTF.

V gene TRBV20-1 combines with J gene TRBJ2-1; D is possibly TRBD1 or TRBD2 (5 bases each). Germline V gene sequence: CDR1 DFQATT, CDR2 SNEGSKA (reference sequence). Trimming shortened V by 5 bases and J by 0 bases, and 11 bases separated the two germline ends. The CDR3 is made up of 14 amino acids. This chain's CDR3 is CSARDLSSYNEQFF. The CDR3 region has the DNA TGCAGTGCTCGGGACCTGAGCTCCTACAATGAGCAGTTCTTC.

This chain links TRBV10-2 with TRBJ2-1; D remains ambiguous. Germline V gene sequence: CDR1 WSHSY, CDR2 SAAADI. Trimming removed 4 bases from V and 8 bases from J, with 15 bases in between. This CDR3 has 14 amino acids. CDR3 loop: CASSAVGPEYEQFF. The CDR3 coding sequence is TGCGCCAGCAGTGCGGTCGGGCCCGAGTATGAGCAGTTCTTC.

This clonotype was seen at least ten times. The V and J genes are TRBV6-1 and TRBJ1-5; maybe TRBD1 (5 bases). This CDR3 contains 12 residues. Germline V gives CDR1 MNHNS, CDR2 SASEGT. Trimming took off 10 bases at V and 7 bases at J, with 14 bases between the two ends. CDR3 coding DNA: TGTGCCACCAAGAGGGGTAACCAGCCCCAGCATTTT. As protein: CATKRGNQPQHF.

Details on this clonotype: Given a much more abundant clone one base away, this may be a read error. This sequence joins TRBV3-1 and TRBJ1-5; D uncertain. The CDR3 is 15 residues long. Germline V CDR1 and CDR2: LGHDT, YNNKEL (reference sequence). The CDR3 region is CASNQDSAGNQPQHF. The CDR3 DNA follows: TGTGCCAGCAACCAAGATAGCGCGGGCAATCAGCCCCAGCATTTT.

This clonotype has only a few counts. The chain has TRBV29-1 and TRBJ2-1; tentatively, D is TRBD1 or TRBD2 (5 bases each). The CDR3 totals 13 residues. Germline V gene sequence: CDR1 SQVTM, CDR2 ANQGSEA. With 7 bases removed from V and 0 bases from J, the gap between germline ends came to 10 bases. In nucleotides, the CDR3 is TGCAGCGGGTGGGGGAGCTCCTACAATGAGCAGTTCTTC. This codes for CSGWGSSYNEQFF.

This clonotype was observed at least ten times. The genes are TRBV12-3 or TRBV12-4 and TRBJ2-5; D is undetermined. Trimming took off 3 bases at V and 5 bases at J, with 13 bases between the two ends. The CDR3 is 14 residues long. The CDR3 DNA reads TGTGCCAGCAGTTTGAGTTCATATCGGGAGACCCAGTACTTC. Protein sequence: CASSLSSYRETQYF.

This clonotype came up a few times. The chain uses TRBV30 and TRBJ2-4, with a possible D match to TRBD2 (6 bases). The V gene's germline CDR1 is GTSNPN and CDR2 SVGIG (reference sequence). V was clipped by 0 bases and J by 7 bases, with 16 bases between them. The CDR3 runs 15 residues. The CDR3 sequence is CAWSVQGTGGNIQYF. The DNA for the CDR3 is TGTGCCTGGAGTGTACAAGGGACTGGGGGGAACATTCAGTACTTC.

This clonotype showed up many times. The V and J genes are TRBV12-3 or TRBV12-4 and TRBJ2-1, with TRBD2 identical over 9 bases. The CDR3 runs to 15 residues. The V segment lost 6 bases and the J segment 7 bases; nucleotides outside the gene matches: 10. CDR3 loop: CASSSLAGVANEQFF. CDR3 sequence (DNA): TGTGCCAGCAGCTCACTAGCGGGCGTGGCGAATGAGCAGTTCTTC.

This chain uses TRBV28 with TRBJ2-7; tentative D call: TRBD2 (5 bases). This CDR3 contains 14 residues. Trimming took off 3 bases at V and 0 bases at J, with 9 bases between the two ends. Per germline, CDR1 MDHEN and CDR2 SYDVKM. The CDR3 nucleotides are TGTGCCAGCAGTTTCAGCGGTAGCTCCTACGAGCAGTACTTC. Translation: CASSFSGSSYEQYF.

This clonotype occurred many times. This sequence joins TRBV18 and TRBJ2-7; D ambiguous. The V gene lost 3 bases and the J gene lost 6 bases, with 18 bases spanning the gap. Germline assignment: CDR1 KGHSH and CDR2 LQKENI. This CDR3 spans 15 amino acids. The CDR3 DNA is TGTGCCAGCTCACCGGTTAACGCCCTAAGCTCCGAGCAGTACTTC. Translation: CASSPVNALSSEQYF.

The J gene is TRBJ1-5, the V gene TRBV19; 9 nucleotides match TRBD1. V gave up 7 bases and J gave up 9 bases; unmatched junction bases: 7. The germline CDR1 and CDR2 sequences are LNHDA and SQIVND (reference sequence). CDR3 length: 13 residues. As DNA, the CDR3 is TGTGCCAGTATGGGACAGGGAGGAACGCCCCAGCATTTT. This sequence encodes CASMGQGGTPQHF.

This rearrangement joins TRBV28 to TRBJ1-1, with 10 bases identical to TRBD1. Germline trimming cut 7 bases from V and 7 bases from J; bases unmatched to any gene: 6. The CDR3 covers 13 residues. Looked up from germline, CDR1 is MDHEN and CDR2 is SYDVKM. The CDR3 spells CASTNGQGGEAFF. DNA for the CDR3: TGTGCCAGCACGAATGGACAGGGGGGTGAAGCTTTCTTT. The full variable domain, with the rest looked up from reference TRBV28 and TRBJ1-1, is DVKVTQSSRYLVKRTGEKVFLECVQDMDHENMFWYRQDPGLGLRLIYFSYDVKMKEKGDIPEGYSVSREKKERFSLILESASTNQTSMYLCASTNGQGGEAFFGQGTRLTVV.